This T cell receptor beta chain was documented in a study of blood T cells in healthy people across ages. General study results and limits: CMV status of donors was not determined, possibly confounding expanded clonotype changes.

V gave up 3 bases and J gave up 7 bases, with 22 bases separating them. Germline V CDR1 and CDR2: SGDLS, YYNGEE. CDR3 size: 17 residues. Caucasian, healthy and from Russia, the donors were aged between roughly 6 and 95. It was with a sample-barcoded 5' primer and a J-beta primer mix that a second PCR of roughly 7 to 12 cycles was run. Every molecule of cDNA carried a tag from a template-switch adaptor with 12 random nucleotides. TCRdb redid the calling of the 5' RACE reads with MiXCR, one entry per CDR3 protein. The repertoire holds 600,000 or so distinct CDR3 sequences, with about 30% as singletons. About this clonotype itself: The antigen remains undetermined.

The rearrangement links TRBV9 to TRBJ2-2; D call uncertain. Sequencing input: blood. This TCR derives from a woman of 80 years or more in good health. The CDR3 nucleotides are TGTGCCAGCAGCGCTGGCACCGCACTATCAGGCGGCGGGGAGCTGTTTTTT. Its protein product is CASSAGTALSGGGELFF. The full variable domain, completed using reference TRBV9 and TRBJ2-2, is DSGVTQTPKHLITATGQRVTLRCSPRSGDLSVYWYQQSLDQGLQFLIQYYNGEERAKGNILERFSAQQFPDLHSELNLSSLELGDSALYFCASSAGTALSGGGELFFGEGSRLTVL.